This is a list of T cell receptor beta chains from one sample in a study of T-cell memory formation after mild COVID-19. TCRdb reanalysed the 5' RACE reads using MiXCR and keeps one entry per CDR3 protein. The sample contains fewer than 600,000 distinct CDR3 sequences, roughly 21% of which appear only once. Material for sequencing was PBMCs or a T cell subset sorted from them (not recorded which). These receptors were collected from an adult woman who had mild COVID-19 (a few samples of this study predate the infection). Cell type and time point are not known. The CDR3 runs from the conserved cysteine through the conserved F or W. The order of the fields is D gene, V gene, J gene, clone size, CDR3 DNA, CDR3 protein. D genes are given only for firm matches. Size values are once, few and many counts, or a class for expanded clones, and some rows have none.

>TRBD1|TRBV4-1|TRBJ2-1|once
TGCGCCAGCAGCCATCCTCGCCGGGACAGGGGTGGAAATGAGCAGTTCTTC
CASSHPRRDRGGNEQFF
>.|TRBV11-2|TRBJ2-5|many
TGTGCCAGCAGCTTTGGGCAGGGGGAGACCCAGTACTTC
CASSFGQGETQYF
>.|TRBV6-1|TRBJ2-7|.
TGTGCCAGCAGATTGACAGGGATGGGAGGCGAGCAGTACTTC
CASRLTGMGGEQYF
>.|TRBV7-9|TRBJ2-1|few
TGTGCCAGCAGCTTATCCATATTACGCAATGAGCAGTTCTTC
CASSLSILRNEQFF
>.|TRBV7-8|TRBJ2-1|.
TGTGCCAGCAGCTGGTCCGGGGCCTACAATGAGCAGTTCTTC
CASSWSGAYNEQFF
>.|TRBV24-1|TRBJ2-3|many
TGTGCCACCAGCGACCCCTTAGCAGATACGCAGTATTTT
CATSDPLADTQYF
>.|TRBV6-2/TRBV6-3|TRBJ2-1|few
TGTGCCAGCAGTTACTCTTGGGGGATTACGTACAATGAGCAGTTCTTC
CASSYSWGITYNEQFF
>TRBD2|TRBV7-9|TRBJ2-7|.
TGTGCCAGCAGGAAAGCGGGAGATTCTCGGTACGAGCAGTACTTC
CASRKAGDSRYEQYF
>TRBD1|TRBV18|TRBJ1-1|.
TGTGCCAGCTCACCAACGACAGGGACGGGGACTGAAGCTTTCTTT
CASSPTTGTGTEAFF
>TRBD2|TRBV6-5|TRBJ2-7|.
TGTGCCAGCAGTTGGACTAGCGGGAGGGGATACGAGCAGTACTTC
CASSWTSGRGYEQYF
>.|TRBV2|TRBJ2-5|.
TGTGCCAGCAGTGAATATAGCGTAGAGACCCAGTACTTC
CASSEYSVETQYF
>TRBD1|TRBV15|TRBJ1-2|few
TGTGCCACCAGCAGATCGTGGACAGGGGCTTATGGCTACACCTTC
CATSRSWTGAYGYTF
>.|TRBV10-3|TRBJ2-1|few
TGTGCCATCAGTGTTGGCGGAACCCTCCTCACGCAAAATGAGCAGTTCTTC
CAISVGGTLLTQNEQFF
>.|TRBV7-9|TRBJ2-5|many
TGTGCCAGCAGCAACCCCGGGGAGACCCAGTACTTC
CASSNPGETQYF
>TRBD1|TRBV18|TRBJ2-1|.
TGTGCCAGCTCACCAGGGACAGGGCCGGGTACTGAGCAGTTCTTC
CASSPGTGPGTEQFF
>TRBD2|TRBV5-1|TRBJ2-5|.
TGCGCCAGCAGCCAGGGTAGCGGGAGTCAAGAGACCCAGTACTTC
CASSQGSGSQETQYF
>.|TRBV12-3/TRBV12-4|TRBJ1-1|few
TGTGCCAGCAGCTGGGGCGGGGCGCGAGGAGCTTTCTTT
CASSWGGARGAFF
>.|TRBV5-6|TRBJ1-6|.
TGTGCCAGCAGCTTAATCGGGACACCAGCCAATTCACCCCTCCACTTT
CASSLIGTPANSPLHF
>TRBD1|TRBV6-5|TRBJ2-7|few
TGTGCCAGCAGTCCGGACAGGTGGAACGAGCAGTACTTC
CASSPDRWNEQYF
>.|TRBV10-3|TRBJ1-5|few
TGTGCCATCAGTGGACAGAGCAATCAGCCCCAGCATTTT
CAISGQSNQPQHF
>.|TRBV7-2|TRBJ2-2|few
TGTGCCAGCAGCTTAGCGATGGGGGGAAGGAGCACCGGGGAGCTGTTTTTT
CASSLAMGGRSTGELFF
>.|TRBV7-9|TRBJ2-7|few
TGTGCCAGCAGCCCCCCTAGGGGCCCTAACGAGCAGTACTTC
CASSPPRGPNEQYF
>TRBD2|TRBV7-3|TRBJ2-1|few
TGTGCCAGCAGCTTAACGTTGCCTAGCGGGATGAATGAGCAGTTCTTC
CASSLTLPSGMNEQFF
>.|TRBV28|TRBJ2-3|.
TGTGCCAGCAGCTCGTTCTCCGGCCCCCGGAGTTATACAGATACGCAGTATTTT
CASSSFSGPRSYTDTQYF
>TRBD1|TRBV20-1|TRBJ1-1|.
TGCAGTGCCCAACCAGGGGGCAGGGTGAACACTGAAGCTTTCTTT
CSAQPGGRVNTEAFF
>TRBD1|TRBV13|TRBJ1-5|.
TGTGCCAGCAGTCATACCGGGACAGGGGGCAACTCTCAGCATTTT
CASSHTGTGGNSQHF
>.|TRBV7-9|TRBJ2-7|.
TGTGCCAGCAGTAAGTCGGCGGGACACGGCTACGAGCAGTACTTC
CASSKSAGHGYEQYF
>TRBD1|TRBV20-1|TRBJ2-3|.
TGCAGTGCTGGCAGACAGGGGGGGAGCACAGATACGCAGTATTTT
CSAGRQGGSTDTQYF
>.|TRBV20-1|TRBJ1-5|once
TGCAGTGCTAGGCAAGAGTATAGCAATCAGCCCCAGCATTTT
CSARQEYSNQPQHF
>TRBD1|TRBV30|TRBJ2-7|few
TGTGCCGGGGGACAGGGAACCTACGAGCAGTACTTC
CAGGQGTYEQYF
>.|TRBV20-1|TRBJ1-2|few
TGCAGTGCCGGAGGGGGATTTGACTATGGCTACACCTTC
CSAGGGFDYGYTF
>TRBD1|TRBV5-1|TRBJ1-4|.
TGCGCCAGCAGCTTTCTCACAGGGGCTAATGAAAAACTGTTTTTT
CASSFLTGANEKLFF
>.|TRBV18|TRBJ1-5|.
TGTGCCAGCTCCCGGGACGGCCGCTTTGTCAATCAGCCCCAGCATTTT
CASSRDGRFVNQPQHF
>.|TRBV20-1|TRBJ2-4|many
TGCAGTGCTTCCTACACGAACGCGGACATTCAGTACTTC
CSASYTNADIQYF
>.|TRBV5-1|TRBJ1-2|few
TGCGCCAGCAGCTTGGTAGGGGCAGCTAACTATGGCTACACCTTC
CASSLVGAANYGYTF
>.|TRBV11-2|TRBJ1-3|many
TGTGCCAGCAGCTTAACGGTGCCCCGCTCTGGAAACACCATATATTTT
CASSLTVPRSGNTIYF